This T cell receptor (beta chain) was captured by sequencing in a study of blood T cells in healthy people across ages. Whole-study findings and limits: Whereas aged donors had fewer naive CD4+ cells, long-lived donors had more of them and higher diversity. A roughly linear fall in TCR beta diversity per million T cells was seen with increasing age.

Germline lookup yields CDR1 LGHNA and CDR2 YNFKEQ. There are 17 residues in the CDR3. The V end lost 1 base, the J end lost 5 bases, and 20 bases lay between the germline ends. About this clonotype: Its target is unknown.

A sample-barcoded 5' primer and a J-beta primer mix were used in a second PCR of roughly 7 to 11 cycles. Each TCR beta cDNA got a 12-nucleotide random molecular identifier. TCRdb recomputed calls from the 5' RACE reads with MiXCR, one row per CDR3 protein. The sample contains around 1.5 million distinct CDR3 sequences, roughly 60% of which appear only once. The chain is built from TRBV4-2 and TRBJ1-2; D may be TRBD1 (5 bases). The TCR originated in a man between 18 and 29 years old in good health. The sample consisted of blood. CDR3 protein: CASSQGDMGRDFYGYTF. The CDR3 DNA reads TGTGCCAGCAGCCAAGGAGACATGGGGCGGGACTTTTATGGCTACACCTTC.